Listed here are 32 T cell receptor beta chains from one sample, sequenced in a study of cytomegalovirus exposure and HLA in healthy donors. Researchers ran the PCR with 60 Vbeta and 13 Jbeta primers. Sequencing used immunoSEQ multiplex PCR; TCRdb keeps in-frame clones, though not all of them. The sample contains some 120,000 clones, around 70% of which appear only once. The sequenced sample was PBMCs. These receptors all come from a middle-aged woman in good health and CMV-seronegative.

This rearrangement joins TRBV5-4 to TRBJ2-2, with TRBD2 matching 8 bases. V was pared by 3 bases and J by 3 bases, with 10 bases of the junction left unmatched. Germline V gene sequence: CDR1 SGHNT, CDR2 YYREEE (reference sequence). The CDR3 runs 17 residues. CDR3 amino acids: CASSSDYSGDYTGELFF. DNA for the CDR3: TGTGCCAGCAGCTCGGACTATAGCGGGGACTACACCGGGGAGCTGTTTTTT.

This sequence joins TRBV5-6 and TRBJ1-1; tentatively, D is TRBD1 (6 bases). CDR1 is SGHDT, CDR2 YYEEEE, per germline. Trimming took 4 bases from V and 5 from J, leaving 15 bases between them. The length of the CDR3 is 14 residues. CDR3 in DNA: TGTGCCAGCAGCCTGGGGGGCAGGTGGACTGAAGCTTTCTTT. Encoded protein: CASSLGGRWTEAFF.

The chain carries TRBV11-1 and TRBJ2-3; 12 nucleotides match TRBD2. CDR3 length: 16 residues. The trim removed 0 bases at V and 4 bases at J, leaving 2 bases unmatched. Germline values: CDR1 SGHAT, CDR2 FQDESV (reference sequence). CDR3 nucleotide sequence: TGTGCCAGCAGCTTAGCGGCTAGCGGGAGGGCAGATACGCAGTATTTT. It yields the protein CASSLAASGRADTQYF.

The chain carries TRBV7-2 and TRBJ2-1, with 8 positions matching TRBD2. Germline V CDR1 and CDR2: SGHTA, FQGNSA. CDR3 length: 14 residues. With V trimmed by 1 base and J by 10 bases, 6 bases remained unmatched. The CDR3, as DNA: TGTGCCAGCAGCTTAGGAGCGGGAGACGGAGAGCAGTTCTTC. As protein: CASSLGAGDGEQFF.

The chain combines TRBV9 with TRBJ1-1; 10 nucleotides agree with TRBD1. This CDR3 is built from 14 residues. CDR1 and CDR2 (germline): SGDLS, YYNGEE. V was clipped by 3 bases and J by 1 base; unmatched bases: 0. The CDR3 sequence: CASSGTGGNTEAFF. CDR3 DNA sequence: TGTGCCAGCAGCGGGACAGGGGGGAACACTGAAGCTTTCTTT.

The CDR3 is CASAPGVQLEAFF. In nucleotides, the CDR3 is TGTGCCAGTGCTCCCGGGGTGCAGCTAGAAGCTTTCTTT. The chain links TRBV19 to TRBJ1-1; no definite D call. This CDR3 is 13 amino acids long. V lost 8 bases to trimming and J lost 8 bases, with 18 bases between them. The germline gives CDR1 LNHDA, CDR2 SQIVND (reference sequence).

This chain connects TRBV19 to TRBJ2-1; TRBD1 might be the D (5 bases). CDR1 is LNHDA and CDR2 is SQIVND in the germline V gene (reference sequence). Trimming removed 0 bases from V and 6 bases from J, with 15 bases in between. This CDR3 has 16 amino acids. The CDR3 bases are TGTGCCAGTAGTATAGATTTCGTGGGGCTTGGCAATGAGCAGTTCTTC. This gives the protein CASSIDFVGLGNEQFF.

The chain couples TRBV11-2 to TRBJ1-5, with 7 bases matching TRBD1. This CDR3 is 15 amino acids long. Germline V gene lookup returns CDR1 SGHAT and CDR2 FQNNGV. With V trimmed by 5 bases and J by 4 bases, 8 bases remained unmatched. Written as DNA, the CDR3 is TGTGCCAGCAGCCCAGGGGGGTCGGCTAATCAGCCCCAGCATTTT. Its protein product is CASSPGGSANQPQHF.

The V gene is TRBV19, the J gene TRBJ2-5, with D perhaps TRBD2 (5 bases). The V and J ends lost 2 bases and 7 bases respectively, with 11 bases between them. CDR1 and CDR2 from the germline V gene are LNHDA and SQIVND (reference sequence). This CDR3 is built from 13 residues. The CDR3 is CASSISPGGTQYF. The CDR3 nucleotides are TGTGCCAGTAGTATATCCCCTGGAGGGACCCAGTACTTC.

The V gene is TRBV28, the J gene TRBJ2-6, with no clear D. This CDR3 spans 16 amino acids. In germline, CDR1 is MDHEN, CDR2 SYDVKM. V was pared by 5 bases and J by 0 bases, with 11 bases between. The CDR3 DNA reads TGTGCCAGCAGTGTGCAGGTTGCCTCTGGGGCCAACGTCCTGACTTTC. It specifies CASSVQVASGANVLTF. Full variable domain (outside the CDR3, taken from reference TRBV28 and TRBJ2-6): DVKVTQSSRYLVKRTGEKVFLECVQDMDHENMFWYRQDPGLGLRLIYFSYDVKMKEKGDIPEGYSVSREKKERFSLILESASTNQTSMYLCASSVQVASGANVLTFGAGSRLTVL.

This clone has just a few counts. The chain has TRBV5-8 and TRBJ1-2; possible D gene TRBD1, 5 bases. CDR1 and CDR2 from the germline V gene are SGHTS and YDEGEE. The CDR3 extends over 13 amino acids. V lost 4 bases and J 2 bases, leaving 9 bases between the germline ends. CDR3 residues: CASSVDMNYGYTF. The CDR3 DNA is TGTGCCAGCAGCGTGGACATGAACTATGGCTACACCTTC.

V and J are TRBV9 and TRBJ2-5; 14 bases align to TRBD2. This CDR3 comprises 18 residues. The ends lost 0 bases at V and 4 bases at J; junction bases unmatched: 8. Germline V gene sequence: CDR1 SGDLS, CDR2 YYNGEE. Written as DNA, the CDR3 is TGTGCCAGCAGCGTAGCGATTGGGACTAGCGGGAGCTTAGAGACCCAGTACTTC. Residues: CASSVAIGTSGSLETQYF. The full variable domain, with the rest looked up from reference TRBV9 and TRBJ2-5, is DSGVTQTPKHLITATGQRVTLRCSPRSGDLSVYWYQQSLDQGLQFLIQYYNGEERAKGNILERFSAQQFPDLHSELNLSSLELGDSALYFCASSVAIGTSGSLETQYFGPGTRLLVL.

This chain uses TRBV30 with TRBJ1-1; weak D call: TRBD1 (6 bases). V lost 5 bases and J 1 base, leaving 23 bases between the germline ends. This CDR3 spans 17 amino acids. Germline V CDR1 and CDR2: GTSNPN, SVGIG (reference sequence). The CDR3 region is CAWGHRSGHRPNTEAFF. The CDR3 DNA follows: TGTGCCTGGGGGCATCGATCGGGACACCGGCCGAACACTGAAGCTTTCTTT.

This clone was observed a few times. The V gene is TRBV4-2, the J gene TRBJ2-1, with 14 bases that match TRBD2. The V gene's germline CDR1 is LGHNA and CDR2 YNFKEQ. This CDR3 comprises 17 residues. After removal of 6 bases from V and 4 bases from J, the junction contained 8 bases not matched to a gene. In nucleotides, the CDR3 is TGTGCCAGCAGGCCGGGACTAGCGGGGGCCCCATACAATGAGCAGTTCTTC. Translated, it gives CASRPGLAGAPYNEQFF.

This rearrangement joins TRBV15 to TRBJ1-1; TRBD1 is a possible D gene (6 bases). Germline V gene lookup returns CDR1 LNHNV and CDR2 YYDKDF (reference sequence). V was clipped by 3 bases and J by 0 bases, with 8 bases between them. This CDR3 is 14 amino acids long. In DNA form, the CDR3 reads TGTGCCACCAGCAGCGGGACATTGAACACTGAAGCTTTCTTT. Its translation is CATSSGTLNTEAFF.

A note on this clone: In the same sample, other DNA sequences code for this CDR3. The chain is built from TRBV5-1 and TRBJ1-4, with TRBD1 matching 10 bases. Per germline, CDR1 SGHRS and CDR2 YFSETQ. With 2 bases clipped from V and 5 bases from J, the junction kept 3 bases outside the gene matches. The CDR3 sequence is 15 residues long. The DNA of the CDR3 is TGCGCCAGCAGCTTAGAGGGACAGGGGAATGAAAAACTGTTTTTT. Amino acids: CASSLEGQGNEKLFF. Together with reference TRBV5-1 and TRBJ1-4, the CDR3 gives the full variable domain: KAGVTQTPRYLIKTRGQQVTLSCSPISGHRSVSWYQQTPGQGLQFLFEYFSETQRNKGNFPGRFSGRQFSNSRSEMNVSTLELGDSALYLCASSLEGQGNEKLFFGSGTQLSVL.

This clone has a handful of counts. The J gene is TRBJ1-1, the V gene TRBV5-1, with 8 bases fitting TRBD1. V lost 4 bases, J lost 1 base, and 9 bases stayed unmatched. CDR1 is SGHRS, CDR2 YFSETQ, per germline. CDR3 length: 16 amino acids. The DNA of the CDR3 is TGCGCCAGCAGCACAGAGACAGGGGAGTGGAACACTGAAGCTTTCTTT. This codes for CASSTETGEWNTEAFF.

This clone was seen only a few times. The chain links TRBV6-5 to TRBJ2-3, with 7 positions matching TRBD2. Per germline, CDR1 MNHEY and CDR2 SVGAGI. CDR3 length equals 13 residues. The ends lost 4 bases at V and 14 bases at J; junction bases unmatched: 12. This CDR3 is CASSSTRRGVLYF. The CDR3 nucleotides are TGTGCCAGCAGTTCCACTCGCCGGGGGGTCCTGTATTTT.

This clone has only one observation. The chain links TRBV7-2 to TRBJ1-4; a possible D gene is TRBD1 (6 bases). Trimming shortened V by 1 base and J by 6 bases, and 9 bases separated the two germline ends. The CDR3 consists of 14 residues. Germline values: CDR1 SGHTA, CDR2 FQGNSA. CDR3 nucleotide sequence: TGTGCCAGCAGCTTAGAGACAGGCGATGAAAAACTGTTTTTT. Amino acids: CASSLETGDEKLFF.

The rearrangement uses TRBV5-4 and TRBJ2-1; TRBD2 matches at 8 bases. From germline, CDR1 is SGHNT and CDR2 YYREEE (reference sequence). The CDR3 totals 17 residues. V lost 5 bases to trimming and J lost 3 bases; unmatched junction nucleotides: 13. CDR3 in amino acids: CASRAGGGADIYNEQFF. The CDR3 DNA is TGTGCCAGCAGGGCCGGGGGGGGAGCCGATATCTACAATGAGCAGTTCTTC.

This chain connects TRBV6-4 to TRBJ1-5; no definite D call. Between the trimmed V and J ends, which lost 6 bases and 0 bases, there was a span of 6 bases. Germline V gene data show CDR1 as MRHNA and CDR2 as SNTAGT. This CDR3 contains 13 residues. The CDR3 region is CASSPDSNQPQHF. CDR3 DNA: TGTGCCAGCAGCCCAGATAGCAATCAGCCCCAGCATTTT.

The chain links TRBV7-3 to TRBJ2-1; 7 bases match TRBD2. Looked up from germline, CDR1 is SGHTA and CDR2 is FQGTGA. Trimming at V came to 3 bases and at J to 7 bases, leaving 18 bases not matched to a gene. The CDR3 covers 18 residues. CDR3 residues: CASSFLGRSPLGVNEQFF. The CDR3 DNA is TGTGCCAGCAGCTTCCTCGGGAGGAGCCCCTTAGGGGTGAATGAGCAGTTCTTC.

CDR3 amino acids: CAWKVGLAGGREFF. DNA of the CDR3: TGTGCCTGGAAGGTGGGACTAGCGGGAGGGCGGGAGTTCTTC. V is TRBV30 and J is TRBJ2-1; 16 bases line up with TRBD2. Germline lookup yields CDR1 GTSNPN and CDR2 SVGIG (reference sequence). The CDR3 spans 14 residues. V gave up 4 bases and J gave up 14 bases; unmatched junction bases: 8.

The chain combines TRBV18 with TRBJ1-1; 8 positions match TRBD1. The V segment lost 4 bases and the J segment 5 bases; nucleotides outside the gene matches: 12. The CDR3 length is 16 residues. CDR1 and CDR2 (germline): KGHSH, LQKENI. The CDR3 DNA reads TGTGCCAGCTCACAACAAGGACAGGGCCTGGGTACTGAAGCTTTCTTT. Amino acids: CASSQQGQGLGTEAFF.

The V call is TRBV19, the J call TRBJ2-7, with 8 bases fitting TRBD2. V shed 5 bases, J shed 1 base, and the junction held 7 bases outside the gene matches. The CDR3 sequence is 15 residues long. Germline CDR1 reads LNHDA; CDR2 reads SQIVND (reference sequence). Here the CDR3 DNA reads TGTGCCAGTAGTCCGCTCCGGGGGGGATCCTACGAGCAGTACTTC. It specifies CASSPLRGGSYEQYF.

The chain employs TRBV5-1 and TRBJ2-5; 16 nucleotides agree with TRBD2. TRBJ2-7 matches the DNA end more closely, so the J call is doubtful. This CDR3 has 18 amino acids. CDR1 SGHRS and CDR2 YFSETQ come from the germline V gene. This CDR3 is CASSSGTSGRAPSYEQYF. The CDR3 DNA is TGCGCCAGCAGCTCCGGGACTAGCGGGAGGGCCCCCTCCTACGAGCAGTACTTC.

The chain joins TRBV11-2 to TRBJ2-3; tentative D call: TRBD1 (6 bases). The CDR3 spans 13 residues. Germline lookup yields CDR1 SGHAT and CDR2 FQNNGV. V lost 4 bases and J lost 6, with 11 bases in between. CDR3 loop: CASSSAGADTQYF. Written as DNA, the CDR3 is TGTGCCAGCAGCTCCGCAGGGGCGGATACGCAGTATTTT.

The CDR3 spells CASSSTGQYYEQYF. CDR3 DNA: TGTGCCAGCAGCTCGACAGGCCAATACTACGAGCAGTACTTC. V usage is TRBV6-5 and J usage is TRBJ2-7, with D possibly matching TRBD1 (6 bases). V dropped 6 bases and J dropped 3 bases, with 15 bases sitting between them. The CDR3 contains 14 residues. CDR1 and CDR2 from the germline V gene are MNHEY and SVGAGI.

The CDR3 region has the DNA TGTGCCAGCAGCTTTCGGAGGGACAGGGGGCGATATGGCTACACCTTC. This translates into CASSFRRDRGRYGYTF. J is TRBJ1-2 and V is TRBV5-8; 12 bases match TRBD1. V lost 2 bases, J lost 5 bases, and 7 bases stayed unmatched. The CDR3 totals 16 residues. CDR1 is SGHTS and CDR2 is YDEGEE in the germline V gene.

The rearrangement uses TRBV4-1 and TRBJ2-1; possibly TRBD2 for D (5 bases). V gave up 0 bases and J gave up 9 bases, with 9 bases separating them. This CDR3 is built from 13 residues. The germline V gene encodes CDR1 MGHRA and CDR2 YSYEKL. This CDR3 is CASSQDDGGEQFF. In DNA form, the CDR3 reads TGCGCCAGCAGCCAAGACGACGGAGGTGAGCAGTTCTTC.

J is TRBJ1-1 and V is TRBV12-5; D is unclear. Germline V gene sequence: CDR1 LGHNT, CDR2 FRNRAP. Trimming pared 2 bases from V and 6 bases from J, leaving 4 bases between. The CDR3 is 11 residues long. The CDR3 bases are TGTGCTAGTGGTTTGTCCGCTGAAGCTTTCTTT. Its protein is CASGLSAEAFF.

This clone was recorded once. The V and J genes are TRBV4-2 and TRBJ1-2; 9 positions match TRBD1. This CDR3 is 15 amino acids long. Germline values: CDR1 LGHNA, CDR2 YNFKEQ. V lost 0 bases to trimming and J lost 5 bases; unmatched junction nucleotides: 4. CDR3 sequence (DNA): TGTGCCAGCAGCCAAGATCCGGGACAGGGTTATGGCTACACCTTC. This gives the protein CASSQDPGQGYGYTF.